This TCR beta chain was profiled in a study of T cell clones after liver transplantation. In the study overall: Graft-donor-reactive sequences were compared with third-party-reactive TCRbeta sequences from pre-transplant mixed lymphocyte reactions.

Sequencing used immunoSEQ multiplex PCR; TCRdb keeps in-frame clones, though not all of them. The data contain around 78,000 clones, 83% of them singletons. Germline V gene sequence: CDR1 MDHEN, CDR2 SYDVKM. The ends were cut back, 6 bases at V and 8 bases at J, with 13 bases in the middle. The CDR3 has 13 residues. The sample consisted of CD4+ T cells from blood, taken at the 22-month timepoint. This sequence originates from a human patient who received a liver transplant. Among the T cells, some may be from the graft donor. J is TRBJ1-4 and V is TRBV28; possibly TRBD1 for D (5 bases). CDR3 sequence: CASRRTRDEKLFF. Written as DNA, the CDR3 is TGTGCCAGCAGGAGGACCCGGGACGAAAAACTGTTTTTT.